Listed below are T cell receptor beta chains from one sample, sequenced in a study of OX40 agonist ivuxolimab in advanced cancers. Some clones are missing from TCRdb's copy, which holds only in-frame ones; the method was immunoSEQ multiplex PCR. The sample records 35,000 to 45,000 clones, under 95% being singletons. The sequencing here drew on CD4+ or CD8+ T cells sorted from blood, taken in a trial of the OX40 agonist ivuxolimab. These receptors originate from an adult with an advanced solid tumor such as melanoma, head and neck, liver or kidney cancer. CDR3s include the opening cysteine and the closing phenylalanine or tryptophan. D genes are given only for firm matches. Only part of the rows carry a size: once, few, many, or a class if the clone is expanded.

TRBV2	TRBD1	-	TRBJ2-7	TGTGCCAGCATCGACAGGGACGAGCAGTACTTC	CASIDRDEQYF
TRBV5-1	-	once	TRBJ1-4	TGCGCCAGTTCTGCTGGAGGCAGGGGCTTTAATGAAAAACTGTTTTTT	CASSAGGRGFNEKLFF
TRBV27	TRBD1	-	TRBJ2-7	TGTGCCAGCAGCGGGGACAGGCTCCACTACGAGCAGTACTTC	CASSGDRLHYEQYF
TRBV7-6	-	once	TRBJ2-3	TGTGCCAGCAGCTTCCCCCAGGATACGCAGTATTTT	CASSFPQDTQYF
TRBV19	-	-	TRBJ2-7	TGTGCCAGTAGTATGGGGTTGGAGCAGTACTTC	CASSMGLEQYF
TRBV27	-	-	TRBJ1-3	TGTGCCAGCAGTTTATCAGGGTTGGGAAACACCATATATTTT	CASSLSGLGNTIYF
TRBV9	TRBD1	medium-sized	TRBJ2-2	TGTGCCAGCAGCGTAGCCGGGGGACAGGGAGGCTCCGGGGAGCTGTTTTTT	CASSVAGGQGGSGELFF
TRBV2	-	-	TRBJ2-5	TGTGCCAGCAGGGACGGAGAGACCCAGTACTTC	CASRDGETQYF
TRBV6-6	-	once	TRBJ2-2	TGTGCCAGCAGTTACGCCAGGGCGCAAACCGGGGAGCTGTTTTTT	CASSYARAQTGELFF
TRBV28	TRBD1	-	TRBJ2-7	TGTGCCAGCAGGATGACAGGGGGCGAGTACGAGCAGTACTTC	CASRMTGGEYEQYF
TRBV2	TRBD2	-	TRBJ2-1	TGTGCCAGCAGTGATCCGACTAGCGGGGGCCTGAGCTCCTACAATGAGCAGTTCTTC	CASSDPTSGGLSSYNEQFF
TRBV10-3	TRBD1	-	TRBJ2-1	TGTGCCATCAGTGTGGGACAGGAAACCTACAATGAGCAGTTCTTC	CAISVGQETYNEQFF
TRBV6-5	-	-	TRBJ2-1	TGTGCCAGCAGCTTAGCGGATAGCTCCTACAATGAGCAGTTCTTC	CASSLADSSYNEQFF
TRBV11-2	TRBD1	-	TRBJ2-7	TGTGCCAGCAGCCGTGCTCCTGGGACAGGGACCCACGAGCAGTACTTC	CASSRAPGTGTHEQYF
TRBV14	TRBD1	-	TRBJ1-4	TGTGCCAGCAGCCAAATACAGGGGGCAACTAATGAAAAACTGTTTTTT	CASSQIQGATNEKLFF
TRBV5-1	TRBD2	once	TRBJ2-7	TGCGCCAGCAGCACCGCCAGCGGGAGGGCCGAAGAGCAGTACTTC	CASSTASGRAEEQYF
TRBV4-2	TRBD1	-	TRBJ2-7	TGTGCCAGCAGCCAAGATTGGGTAGGGACAGGGGTAGGCGAGCAGTACTTC	CASSQDWVGTGVGEQYF
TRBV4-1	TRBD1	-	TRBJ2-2	TGCGCCAGCAGCCCCCGGGACAGGGGTACCGGGGAGCTGTTTTTT	CASSPRDRGTGELFF
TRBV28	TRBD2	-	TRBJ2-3	TGTGCCAGCAGTTTCAGCGGGATAACGACAGATACGCAGTATTTT	CASSFSGITTDTQYF
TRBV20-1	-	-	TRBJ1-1	TGCAGTGCCAAGACTAACGAAGCTTTCTTT	CSAKTNEAFF
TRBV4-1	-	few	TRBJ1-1	TGCGCCAGCAGCCATGGCCCGGGAGGGGGCACTGAAGCTTTCTTT	CASSHGPGGGTEAFF
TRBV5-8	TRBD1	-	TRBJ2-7	TGTGCCAGCAGCATCTCCGGGACAGGGAGGGAGCAGTACTTC	CASSISGTGREQYF